This is a list of T cell receptor beta chains from one sample in a study of response to subunit inactivated influenza vaccine. TCRdb analysed the RT-PCR reads with MiXCR anew, one entry per CDR3 protein. The sample yields around 500,000 distinct CDR3 sequences, approximately 11% seen once. Specimen: PBMCs from blood, collected around seven weeks after vaccination. The receptors stem from a man aged 50-60 years who received an inactivated influenza vaccine. The conserved cysteine and the conserved F or W are not part of the CDR3 here.

CDR3 length: 10; V gene: TRBV10-3; J gene: TRBJ1-4; CDR3 protein: AISSPGKKLF
CDR3 length: 15; V gene: TRBV12-3/TRBV12-4; J gene: TRBJ2-1; CDR3 protein: ASSLITTSPNRNEQF
CDR3 length: 13; V gene: TRBV18; J gene: TRBJ1-2; CDR3 protein: ASSPSGRVDYGYT
CDR3 length: 17; V gene: TRBV6-2/TRBV6-3; J gene: TRBJ2-1; CDR3 protein: ASSVRGTSGISSYNEQF
CDR3 length: 12; V gene: TRBV20-1; J gene: TRBJ2-7; CDR3 protein: SAGLGGTLYEQY
CDR3 length: 14; V gene: TRBV9; J gene: TRBJ2-7; CDR3 protein: ASSPQAFTSSYEQY
CDR3 length: 9; V gene: TRBV6-5; J gene: TRBJ2-3; CDR3 protein: ASKTTDTQY
CDR3 length: 11; V gene: TRBV3-1; J gene: TRBJ2-2; CDR3 protein: ASSQVKRGELF
CDR3 length: 13; V gene: TRBV5-1; J gene: TRBJ2-1; CDR3 protein: ASSPVAGSVYEQF
CDR3 length: 11; V gene: TRBV5-1; J gene: TRBJ2-7; CDR3 protein: ASSTTGSYEQY
CDR3 length: 11; V gene: TRBV5-1; J gene: TRBJ2-7; CDR3 protein: ASSLTQTYEQY
CDR3 length: 13; V gene: TRBV11-2; J gene: TRBJ2-3; CDR3 protein: ASSLRRASTDTQY
CDR3 length: 12; V gene: TRBV12-3/TRBV12-4; J gene: TRBJ2-2; CDR3 protein: ASTSTGNTGELF
CDR3 length: 14; V gene: TRBV12-3/TRBV12-4; J gene: TRBJ2-5; CDR3 protein: ASSLGPIGVGETQY